This T cell receptor beta chain was identified in a study of blood T cell repertoires in COVID-19. Study information: Acute and convalescent COVID-19 samples came from the United States, Italy and Spain.

This clone was observed a few times. How the authors handled the data: Amplified reference gene primers provided the basis for estimating nucleated cell counts. Using immunoSEQ multiplex PCR, the repertoire was profiled, and TCRdb retains in-frame clones only, with some absent. The D gene and trimming were derived from the DNA, and the V and J assignments and clone size from that table. Among fewer than 500,000 clones listed, more than 65% were seen once. CDR1 and CDR2 (germline): SEHNR, FQNEAQ (reference sequence). This CDR3 spans 13 amino acids. Unmatched junction bases numbered 7, after V lost 5 bases and J lost 7 bases.

The chain has TRBV7-9 and TRBJ1-2; 7 nucleotides align to TRBD1. The TCR was taken from a human donor with acute or convalescent COVID-19. The donor label of this sample is uncertain. Sequences were obtained from peripheral blood. The CDR3 DNA reads as TGTGCCAGCAGCGGAGGGACAGTAACTGGCTACACCTTC. Its translation: CASSGGTVTGYTF.